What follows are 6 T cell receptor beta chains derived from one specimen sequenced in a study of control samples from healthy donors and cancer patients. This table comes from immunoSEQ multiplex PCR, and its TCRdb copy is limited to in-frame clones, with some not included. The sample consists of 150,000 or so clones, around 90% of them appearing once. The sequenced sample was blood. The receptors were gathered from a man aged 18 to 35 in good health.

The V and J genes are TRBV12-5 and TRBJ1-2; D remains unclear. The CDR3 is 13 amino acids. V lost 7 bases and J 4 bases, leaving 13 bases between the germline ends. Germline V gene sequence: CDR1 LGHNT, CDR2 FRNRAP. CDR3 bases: TGTGCTAGTGCCTCAGAAAAGGCCTATGGCTACACCTTC. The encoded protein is CASASEKAYGYTF.

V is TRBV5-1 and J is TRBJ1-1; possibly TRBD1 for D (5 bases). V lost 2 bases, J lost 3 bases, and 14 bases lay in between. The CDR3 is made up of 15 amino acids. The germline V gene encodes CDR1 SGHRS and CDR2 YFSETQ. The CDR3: CASSLDQGKDTEAFF. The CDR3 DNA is TGCGCCAGCAGCTTAGATCAGGGCAAGGACACTGAAGCTTTCTTT.

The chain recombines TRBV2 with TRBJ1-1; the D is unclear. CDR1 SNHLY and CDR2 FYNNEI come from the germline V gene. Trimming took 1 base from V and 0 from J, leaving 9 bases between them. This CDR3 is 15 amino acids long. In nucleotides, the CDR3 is TGTGCCAGCAGTGAAGGAGGGAAGCTGAACACTGAAGCTTTCTTT. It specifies CASSEGGKLNTEAFF.

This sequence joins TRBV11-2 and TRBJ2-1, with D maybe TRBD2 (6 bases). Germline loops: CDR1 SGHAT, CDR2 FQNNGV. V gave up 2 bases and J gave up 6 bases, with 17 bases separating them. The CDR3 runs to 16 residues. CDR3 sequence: CASSLFPAGSGNEQFF. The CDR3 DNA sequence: TGTGCCAGCAGCTTATTTCCGGCGGGGTCGGGCAATGAGCAGTTCTTC.

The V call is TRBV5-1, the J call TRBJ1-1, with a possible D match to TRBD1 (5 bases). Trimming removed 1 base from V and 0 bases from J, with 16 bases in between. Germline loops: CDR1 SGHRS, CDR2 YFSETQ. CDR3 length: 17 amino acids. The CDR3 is CASSLLVAGNMNTEAFF. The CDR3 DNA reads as TGCGCCAGCAGCTTGTTGGTAGCAGGGAACATGAACACTGAAGCTTTCTTT.

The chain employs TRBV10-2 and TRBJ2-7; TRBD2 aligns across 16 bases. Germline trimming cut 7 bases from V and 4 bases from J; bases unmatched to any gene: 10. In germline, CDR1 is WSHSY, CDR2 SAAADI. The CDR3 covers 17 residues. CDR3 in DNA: TGCGCCAGCAACCCGGGACTAGCGGGGGGGCCTGGGTACGAGCAGTACTTC. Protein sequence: CASNPGLAGGPGYEQYF.